The rows below give T cell receptor beta chains drawn from one sample of a study of blood T cell repertoires in COVID-19. The data were produced by immunoSEQ multiplex PCR, yet TCRdb's version contains in-frame clones alone and is incomplete. The profile covers 65,000 to 75,000 clones, with about 81% appearing a single time and approximately 14% taken by the ten largest. What was sequenced was peripheral blood. Source of these receptors: a man aged 80 or over with acute or convalescent COVID-19. Both conserved end residues are part of each CDR3. A D gene is named only where the DNA matches it firmly. Some rows have no size entry. The others give once, few or many, or a class for an expanded clone.

J | D | length | size | V | CDR3 | DNA
TRBJ1-2 | TRBD1 | 15 | - | TRBV23-1 | CASSPRDRGDDGYTF | TGCGCCAGCAGTCCCCGGGACAGGGGGGACGATGGCTACACCTTC
TRBJ1-5 | - | 14 | - | TRBV6-2/TRBV6-3 | CASSYSHRTQPQHF | TGTGCCAGCAGTTACTCTCACAGAACCCAGCCCCAGCATTTT
TRBJ2-1 | TRBD2 | 14 | - | TRBV4-2 | CASSQSGGYNEQFF | TGTGCCAGCAGCCAGAGCGGGGGATACAATGAGCAGTTCTTC
TRBJ1-3 | TRBD1 | 15 | - | TRBV7-2 | CASSLHGTAGNTIYF | TGTGCCAGCAGCTTACACGGGACAGCTGGAAACACCATATATTTT
TRBJ2-1 | TRBD1 | 17 | - | TRBV14 | CASSGRQGVRSYNEQFF | TGTGCCAGCAGCGGAAGACAGGGGGTAAGGTCCTACAATGAGCAGTTCTTC
TRBJ1-1 | TRBD1 | 14 | once | TRBV7-2 | CASNPTGVDTEAFF | TGTGCCAGCAACCCCACAGGGGTGGACACTGAAGCTTTCTTT
TRBJ2-3 | TRBD2 | 18 | many | TRBV9 | CASSVGLAGVGITDTQYF | TGTGCCAGCAGCGTAGGGCTAGCGGGAGTGGGCATCACAGATACGCAGTATTTT
TRBJ2-1 | TRBD2 | 14 | - | TRBV7-3 | CASSQGLAHNEQFF | TGTGCCAGCAGCCAGGGACTAGCCCACAATGAGCAGTTCTTC
TRBJ2-7 | TRBD1 | 14 | - | TRBV18 | CASSPGQGGSEQYF | TGTGCCAGCTCACCGGGACAGGGAGGGTCGGAGCAGTACTTC
TRBJ2-7 | TRBD1 | 12 | - | TRBV6-2/TRBV6-3 | CASSYSETGEIF | TGTGCCAGCAGTTACTCGGAGACAGGGGAGATCTTC
TRBJ2-5 | TRBD2 | 16 | - | TRBV9 | CASSRLYGGRGKTQYF | TGTGCCAGCAGCCGCCTATACGGAGGGAGGGGAAAGACCCAGTACTTC
TRBJ2-7 | - | 13 | once | TRBV28 | CASSPQGSYEQYF | TGTGCCAGCAGCCCACAGGGTTCCTACGAGCAGTACTTC
TRBJ1-2 | - | 13 | - | TRBV10-2 | CASTPDRLSGYTF | TGCGCCAGCACCCCGGACAGACTGAGTGGCTACACCTTC
TRBJ1-1 | TRBD1 | 15 | - | TRBV6-2/TRBV6-3 | CASSYAITGVTEAFF | TGTGCCAGCAGTTACGCGATTACAGGGGTCACTGAAGCTTTCTTT
TRBJ1-3 | - | 13 | few | TRBV19 | CASRETVGNTIYF | TGTGCCAGTAGGGAAACAGTGGGAAACACCATATATTTT
TRBJ2-5 | TRBD2 | 15 | - | TRBV30 | CAWRPAGGPGETQYF | TGTGCCTGGAGGCCAGCGGGGGGGCCGGGAGAGACCCAGTACTTC
TRBJ1-2 | - | 14 | once | TRBV6-5 | CATAQLGTNYGYTF | TGTGCCACCGCGCAGTTAGGTACTAATTATGGCTACACCTTC
TRBJ2-3 | TRBD2 | 16 | - | TRBV5-4 | CASSKPSGGVADTQYF | TGTGCCAGCAGCAAGCCCAGCGGGGGGGTTGCAGATACGCAGTATTTT
TRBJ2-1 | - | 13 | - | TRBV12-3/TRBV12-4 | CASSSGRVNEQFF | TGTGCCAGCAGTTCAGGCAGGGTCAACGAGCAGTTCTTC
TRBJ1-2 | TRBD1 | 14 | - | TRBV19 | CASRNSDRGRSYTF | TGTGCCAGTAGAAACTCCGACAGGGGTAGGAGCTACACCTTC
TRBJ1-2 | - | 15 | - | TRBV5-4 | CASSSKGGGSYGYTF | TGTGCCAGCAGCTCCAAGGGGGGGGGCTCCTATGGCTACACCTTC
TRBJ2-1 | TRBD1 | 17 | - | TRBV6-1 | CASGATGGASSYNEQFF | TGTGCCAGCGGTGCTACAGGGGGCGCTAGCTCCTACAATGAGCAGTTCTTC
TRBJ2-1 | TRBD1 | 15 | - | TRBV19 | CASSPGQGRRNEQFF | TGTGCCAGTAGTCCCGGACAGGGCCGTCGAAATGAGCAGTTCTTC
TRBJ1-2 | - | 11 | - | TRBV19 | CASSIRGGYTF | TGTGCCAGTAGTATTAGAGGCGGCTACACCTTC
TRBJ2-2 | - | 13 | few | TRBV11-3 | CASSVHSAGELFF | TGTGCCAGCAGTGTCCACAGTGCCGGGGAGCTGTTTTTT
TRBJ1-5 | TRBD1 | 18 | - | TRBV7-2 | CASSGRGTGDDSNQPQHF | TGTGCCAGCAGCGGTAGAGGGACAGGCGACGATAGCAATCAGCCCCAGCATTTT
TRBJ2-5 | TRBD1 | 18 | - | TRBV4-3 | CASSRLRASVGQLETQYF | TGCGCCAGCAGCCGCCTGAGGGCGTCTGTGGGACAGTTGGAGACCCAGTACTTC
TRBJ1-5 | TRBD1 | 15 | - | TRBV19 | CASSIDRGLVQPQHF | TGTGCCAGTAGTATAGACAGGGGGTTGGTTCAGCCCCAGCATTTT
TRBJ2-5 | - | 13 | once | TRBV3-1/TRBV3-2 | CASSQGHQETQYF | TGTGCCAGCAGCCAAGGACATCAAGAGACCCAGTACTTC
TRBJ1-5 | - | 14 | - | TRBV29-1 | CSVAPGGSNQPQHF | TGCAGCGTTGCCCCCGGTGGTAGCAATCAGCCCCAGCATTTT
TRBJ2-1 | - | 16 | - | TRBV4-1 | CASSRSGGSTYNEQFF | TGCGCCAGCAGCCGGTCCGGGGGATCGACCTACAATGAGCAGTTCTTC
TRBJ2-1 | - | 12 | - | TRBV28 | CASSLNGRRQFF | TGTGCCAGCAGTTTGAATGGTAGAAGGCAGTTCTTC
TRBJ1-2 | TRBD1 | 12 | - | TRBV6-2/TRBV6-3 | CASSDDREHYTF | TGTGCCAGCAGCGACGACAGGGAGCACTACACCTTC
TRBJ2-5 | TRBD1 | 13 | many | TRBV10-2 | CASTRDRQETQYF | TGCGCCAGCACCCGGGACAGACAAGAGACCCAGTACTTC
TRBJ2-5 | - | 15 | - | TRBV5-1 | CASSLAVQGGETQYF | TGCGCCAGCAGCTTGGCCGTGCAGGGAGGAGAGACCCAGTACTTC
TRBJ1-6 | - | 14 | - | TRBV5-6 | CASSFERGTSPLHF | TGTGCCAGCAGCTTCGAGCGGGGCACTTCACCCCTCCACTTT
TRBJ2-7 | TRBD1 | 16 | - | TRBV5-4 | CASRPYRGQKNYEQYF | TGTGCCAGCAGACCTTACAGGGGGCAAAAGAACTACGAGCAGTACTTC
TRBJ2-7 | - | 15 | - | TRBV30 | CACIWSGGRPYEQYF | TGTGCCTGCATTTGGAGCGGTGGGAGACCCTACGAGCAGTACTTC
TRBJ1-1 | TRBD1 | 13 | - | TRBV9 | CASTGTGGTEAFF | TGTGCCAGCACCGGGACAGGGGGCACTGAAGCTTTCTTT
TRBJ2-2 | TRBD2 | 16 | - | TRBV3-1/TRBV3-2 | CASSQELVAGAGELFF | TGTGCCAGCAGCCAAGAGTTAGTAGCGGGAGCCGGGGAGCTGTTTTTT
TRBJ1-4 | - | 16 | - | TRBV5-4 | CASSFARGRTNEKLFF | TGTGCCAGCAGCTTTGCAAGGGGCAGAACTAATGAAAAACTGTTTTTT
TRBJ1-3 | TRBD1 | 20 | - | TRBV5-4 | CASSFASSTGGEDSGNTIYF | TGTGCCAGCAGCTTCGCCTCATCGACAGGGGGCGAGGACTCTGGAAACACCATATATTTT
TRBJ1-4 | TRBD1 | 13 | - | TRBV7-9 | CASSPGGAEKLFF | TGTGCCAGCAGCCCAGGGGGCGCGGAAAAACTGTTTTTT
TRBJ2-7 | TRBD2 | 16 | - | TRBV14 | CASSQGLAGAMYEQYF | TGTGCCAGCAGCCAAGGACTAGCGGGAGCCATGTACGAGCAGTACTTC
TRBJ1-2 | TRBD1 | 15 | - | TRBV6-5 | CASSSDRERNYGYTF | TGTGCCAGCAGTTCGGACAGGGAGAGGAACTATGGCTACACCTTC
TRBJ1-1 | - | 15 | - | TRBV6-2/TRBV6-3 | CASSSFPSGGAEAFF | TGTGCCAGCAGTTCGTTCCCATCCGGGGGGGCTGAAGCTTTCTTT
TRBJ2-1 | - | 15 | - | TRBV18 | CASSPVGGNYNEQFF | TGTGCCAGCTCACCAGTCGGCGGAAATTACAATGAGCAGTTCTTC
TRBJ2-1 | - | 15 | - | TRBV9 | CASSEGHRRKNEQFF | TGTGCCAGCAGCGAGGGACATCGCCGGAAGAATGAGCAGTTCTTC
TRBJ2-6 | - | 17 | - | TRBV10-3 | CAISDQAQGSGANVLTF | TGTGCCATCAGCGACCAAGCCCAGGGCTCTGGGGCCAACGTCCTGACTTTC
TRBJ2-3 | TRBD2 | 17 | - | TRBV4-1 | CASSQDAYAGGLDTQYF | TGCGCCAGCAGCCAAGATGCGTACGCGGGGGGGCTTGATACGCAGTATTTT
TRBJ2-7 | - | 13 | - | TRBV2 | CASSAARDYEQYF | TGTGCCAGCAGTGCCGCCAGGGATTACGAGCAGTACTTC
TRBJ2-7 | TRBD2 | 19 | - | TRBV3-1/TRBV3-2 | CASSQDVGTSGGLSYEQYF | TGTGCCAGCAGCCAAGATGTCGGGACTAGCGGGGGTCTCTCCTACGAGCAGTACTTC
TRBJ2-7 | - | 12 | - | TRBV28 | CASTGSSYEQYF | TGTGCCAGCACGGGGAGCTCCTACGAGCAGTACTTC
TRBJ2-7 | - | 15 | - | TRBV7-2 | CASSSSGGTQYEQYF | TGTGCCAGCAGCTCTAGTGGCGGGACGCAATACGAGCAGTACTTC